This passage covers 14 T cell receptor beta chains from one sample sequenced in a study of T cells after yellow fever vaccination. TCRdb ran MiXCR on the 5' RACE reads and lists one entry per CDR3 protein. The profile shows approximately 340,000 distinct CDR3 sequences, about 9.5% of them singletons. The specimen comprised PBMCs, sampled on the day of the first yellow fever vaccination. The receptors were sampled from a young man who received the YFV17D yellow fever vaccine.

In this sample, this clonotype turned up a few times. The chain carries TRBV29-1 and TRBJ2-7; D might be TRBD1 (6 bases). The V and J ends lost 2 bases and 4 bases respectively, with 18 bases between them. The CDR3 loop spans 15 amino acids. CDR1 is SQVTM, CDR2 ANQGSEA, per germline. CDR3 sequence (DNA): TGCAGCGTTGAACGGCAGGGGACCCGTGGGTACGAGCAGTACTTC. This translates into CSVERQGTRGYEQYF.

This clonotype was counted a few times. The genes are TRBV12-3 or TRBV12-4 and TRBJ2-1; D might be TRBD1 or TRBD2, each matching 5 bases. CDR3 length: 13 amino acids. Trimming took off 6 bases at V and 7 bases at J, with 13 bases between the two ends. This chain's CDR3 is CASSLRGRNEQFF. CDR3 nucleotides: TGTGCCAGCAGCTTGAGGGGCAGAAATGAGCAGTTCTTC.

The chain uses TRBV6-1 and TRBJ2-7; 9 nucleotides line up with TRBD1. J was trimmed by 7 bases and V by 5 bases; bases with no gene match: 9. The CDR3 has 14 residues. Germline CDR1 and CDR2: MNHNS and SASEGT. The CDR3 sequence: CASSTGDRVVEQYF. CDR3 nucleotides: TGTGCCAGCAGTACGGGGGACAGGGTGGTAGAGCAGTACTTC.

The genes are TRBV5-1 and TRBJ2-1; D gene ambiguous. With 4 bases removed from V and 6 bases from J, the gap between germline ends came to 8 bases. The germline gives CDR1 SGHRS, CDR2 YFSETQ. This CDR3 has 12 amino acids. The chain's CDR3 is CASSNDINEQFF. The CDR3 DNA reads TGCGCCAGCAGCAACGACATCAATGAGCAGTTCTTC.

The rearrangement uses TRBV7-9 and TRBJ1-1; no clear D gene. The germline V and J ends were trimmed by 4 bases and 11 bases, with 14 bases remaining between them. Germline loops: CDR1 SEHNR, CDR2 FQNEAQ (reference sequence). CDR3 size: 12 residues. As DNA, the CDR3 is TGTGCCAGCAGCTCCTCCGGGCTCACGGCTTTCTTT. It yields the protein CASSSSGLTAFF. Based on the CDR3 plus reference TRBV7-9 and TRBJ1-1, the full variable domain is DTGVSQNPRHKITKRGQNVTFRCDPISEHNRLYWYRQTLGQGPEFLTYFQNEAQLEKSRLLSDRFSAERPKGSFSTLEIQRTEQGDSAMYLCASSSSGLTAFFGQGTRLTVV.

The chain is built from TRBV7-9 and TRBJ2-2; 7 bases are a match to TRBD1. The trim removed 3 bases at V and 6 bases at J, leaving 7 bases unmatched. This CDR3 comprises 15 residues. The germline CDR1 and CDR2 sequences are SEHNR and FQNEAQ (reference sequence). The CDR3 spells CASSFTGVLAGELFF. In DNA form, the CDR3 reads TGTGCCAGCAGCTTCACAGGGGTGTTAGCCGGGGAGCTGTTTTTT. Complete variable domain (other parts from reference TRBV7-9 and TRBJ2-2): DTGVSQNPRHKITKRGQNVTFRCDPISEHNRLYWYRQTLGQGPEFLTYFQNEAQLEKSRLLSDRFSAERPKGSFSTLEIQRTEQGDSAMYLCASSFTGVLAGELFFGEGSRLTVL.

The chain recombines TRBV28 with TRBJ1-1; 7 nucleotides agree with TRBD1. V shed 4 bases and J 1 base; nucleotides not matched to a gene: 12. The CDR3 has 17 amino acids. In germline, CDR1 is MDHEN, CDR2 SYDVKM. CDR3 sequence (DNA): TGTGCCAGCAGTTCGCCCCTCGGGGCAGGGGGGAACACTGAAGCTTTCTTT. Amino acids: CASSSPLGAGGNTEAFF.

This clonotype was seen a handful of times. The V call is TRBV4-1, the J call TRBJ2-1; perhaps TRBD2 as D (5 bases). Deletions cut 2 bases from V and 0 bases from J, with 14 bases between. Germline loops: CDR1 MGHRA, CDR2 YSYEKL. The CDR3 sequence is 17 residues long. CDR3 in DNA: TGCGCCAGCAGCCAACCCGGGGTCCGAAGCTCCTACAATGAGCAGTTCTTC. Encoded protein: CASSQPGVRSSYNEQFF.

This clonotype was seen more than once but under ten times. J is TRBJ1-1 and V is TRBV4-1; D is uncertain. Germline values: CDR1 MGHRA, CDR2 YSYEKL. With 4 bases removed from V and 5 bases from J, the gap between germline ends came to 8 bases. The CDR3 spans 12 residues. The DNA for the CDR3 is TGCGCCAGCAGCCCGGGGTGGACTGAAGCTTTCTTT. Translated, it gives CASSPGWTEAFF.

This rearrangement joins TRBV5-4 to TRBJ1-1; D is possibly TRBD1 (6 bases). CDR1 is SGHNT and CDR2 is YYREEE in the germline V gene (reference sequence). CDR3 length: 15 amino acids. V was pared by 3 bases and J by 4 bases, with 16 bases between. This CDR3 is CASSSSEGGRTEAFF. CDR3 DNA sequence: TGTGCCAGCAGCTCCTCGGAGGGGGGGCGCACTGAAGCTTTCTTT.

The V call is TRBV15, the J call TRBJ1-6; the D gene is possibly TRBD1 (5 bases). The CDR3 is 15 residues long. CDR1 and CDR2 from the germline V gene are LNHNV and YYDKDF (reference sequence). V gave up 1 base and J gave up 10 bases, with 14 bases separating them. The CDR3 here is CATSRVIAGGSPLHF. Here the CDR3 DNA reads TGTGCCACCAGCAGAGTGATAGCGGGGGGATCACCCCTCCACTTT.

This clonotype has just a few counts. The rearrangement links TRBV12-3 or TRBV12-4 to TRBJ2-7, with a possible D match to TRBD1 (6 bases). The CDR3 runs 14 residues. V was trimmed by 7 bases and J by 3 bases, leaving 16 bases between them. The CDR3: CASTPRTDYYEQYF. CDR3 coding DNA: TGTGCCAGCACTCCCAGGACAGACTACTACGAGCAGTACTTC.

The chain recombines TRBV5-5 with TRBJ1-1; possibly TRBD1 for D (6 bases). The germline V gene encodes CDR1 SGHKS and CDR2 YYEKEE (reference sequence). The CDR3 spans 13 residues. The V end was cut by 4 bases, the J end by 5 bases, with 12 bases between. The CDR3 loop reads CASSPRGRTEAFF. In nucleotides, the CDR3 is TGTGCCAGCAGCCCCAGGGGACGGACTGAAGCTTTCTTT.

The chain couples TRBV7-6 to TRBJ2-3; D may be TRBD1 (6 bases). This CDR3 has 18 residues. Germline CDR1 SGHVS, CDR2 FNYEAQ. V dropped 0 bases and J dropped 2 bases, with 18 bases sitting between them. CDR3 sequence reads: CASSLAGAAPSHTDTQYF. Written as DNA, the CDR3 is TGTGCCAGCAGCTTAGCGGGGGCAGCCCCATCTCACACAGATACGCAGTATTTT.